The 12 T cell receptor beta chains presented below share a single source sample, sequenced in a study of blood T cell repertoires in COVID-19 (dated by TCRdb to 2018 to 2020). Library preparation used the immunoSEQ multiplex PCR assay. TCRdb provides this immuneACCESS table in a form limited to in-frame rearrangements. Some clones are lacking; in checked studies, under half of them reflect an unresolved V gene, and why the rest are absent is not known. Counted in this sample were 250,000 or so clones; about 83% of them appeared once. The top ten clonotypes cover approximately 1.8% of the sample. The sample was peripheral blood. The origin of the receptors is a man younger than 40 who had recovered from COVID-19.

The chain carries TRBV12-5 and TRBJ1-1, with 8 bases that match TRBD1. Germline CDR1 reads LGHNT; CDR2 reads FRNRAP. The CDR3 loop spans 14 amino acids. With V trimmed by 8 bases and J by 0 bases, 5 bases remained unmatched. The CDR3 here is CASSRGQVNTEAFF. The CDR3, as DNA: TGTGCTAGTAGTCGGGGACAGGTGAACACTGAAGCTTTCTTT. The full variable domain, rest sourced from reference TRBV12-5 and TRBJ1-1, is DARVTQTPRHKVTEMGQEVTMRCQPILGHNTVFWYRQTMMQGLELLAYFRNRAPLDDSGMPKDRFSAEMPDATLATLKIQPSEPRDSAVYFCASSRGQVNTEAFFGQGTRLTVV.

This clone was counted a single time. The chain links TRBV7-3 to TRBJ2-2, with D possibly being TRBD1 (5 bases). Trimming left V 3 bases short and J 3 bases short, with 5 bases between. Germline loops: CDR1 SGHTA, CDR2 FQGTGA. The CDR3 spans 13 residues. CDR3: CASSFRDTGELFF. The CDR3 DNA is TGTGCCAGCAGCTTCAGGGACACCGGGGAGCTGTTTTTT.

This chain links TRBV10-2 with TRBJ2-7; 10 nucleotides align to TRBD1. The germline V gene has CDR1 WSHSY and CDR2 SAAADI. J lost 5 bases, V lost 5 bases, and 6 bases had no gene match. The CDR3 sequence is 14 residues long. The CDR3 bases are TGCGCCAGCAGTCTGGGGACAGGGGTGAACGAGCAGTACGTC. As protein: CASSLGTGVNEQYV.

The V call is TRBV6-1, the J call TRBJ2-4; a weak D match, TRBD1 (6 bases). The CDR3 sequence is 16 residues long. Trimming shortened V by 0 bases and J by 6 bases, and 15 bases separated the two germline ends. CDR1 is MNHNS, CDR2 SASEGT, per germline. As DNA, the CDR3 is TGTGCCAGCAGTGAAGCCGACGGGTTAGGGGGAAACATTCAGTACTTC. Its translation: CASSEADGLGGNIQYF.

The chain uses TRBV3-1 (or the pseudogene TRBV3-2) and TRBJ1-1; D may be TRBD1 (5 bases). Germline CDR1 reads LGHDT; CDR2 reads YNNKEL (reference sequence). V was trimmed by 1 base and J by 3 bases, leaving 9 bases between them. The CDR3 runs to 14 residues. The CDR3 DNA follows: TGTGCCAGCAGCCAAGGAGCAGGGCACACTGAAGCTTTCTTT. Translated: CASSQGAGHTEAFF.

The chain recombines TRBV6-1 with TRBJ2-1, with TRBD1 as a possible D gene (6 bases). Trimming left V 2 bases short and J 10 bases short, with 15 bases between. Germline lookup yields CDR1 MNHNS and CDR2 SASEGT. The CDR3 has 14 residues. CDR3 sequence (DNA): TGTGCCAGCAGTGAATCCCAGGGGTGGGTGGAGCAGTTCTTC. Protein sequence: CASSESQGWVEQFF.

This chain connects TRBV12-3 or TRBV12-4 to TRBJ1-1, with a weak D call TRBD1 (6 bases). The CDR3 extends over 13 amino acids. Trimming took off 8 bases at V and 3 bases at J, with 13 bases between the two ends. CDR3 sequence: CASCSDRYTEAFF. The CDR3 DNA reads TGTGCCAGCTGTTCGGACAGATACACTGAAGCTTTCTTT.

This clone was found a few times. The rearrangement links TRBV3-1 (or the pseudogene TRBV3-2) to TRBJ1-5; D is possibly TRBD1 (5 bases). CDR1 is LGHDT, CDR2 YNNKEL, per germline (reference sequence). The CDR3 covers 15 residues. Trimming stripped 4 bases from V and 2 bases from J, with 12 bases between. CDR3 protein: CASSRDGGGNQPQHF. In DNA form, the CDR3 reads TGTGCCAGCAGCCGAGACGGAGGGGGCAATCAGCCCCAGCATTTT.

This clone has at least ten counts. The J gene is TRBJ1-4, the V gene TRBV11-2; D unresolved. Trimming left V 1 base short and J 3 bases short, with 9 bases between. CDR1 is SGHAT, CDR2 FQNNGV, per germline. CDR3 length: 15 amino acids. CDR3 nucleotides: TGTGCCAGCAGCTTAGGGCTGGTGGCTAATGAAAAACTGTTTTTT. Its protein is CASSLGLVANEKLFF.

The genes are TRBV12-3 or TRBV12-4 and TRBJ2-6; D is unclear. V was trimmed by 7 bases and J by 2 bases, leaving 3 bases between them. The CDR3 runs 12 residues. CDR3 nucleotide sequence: TGTGCCAGCACGGCTGGGGCCAACGTCCTGACTTTC. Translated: CASTAGANVLTF.

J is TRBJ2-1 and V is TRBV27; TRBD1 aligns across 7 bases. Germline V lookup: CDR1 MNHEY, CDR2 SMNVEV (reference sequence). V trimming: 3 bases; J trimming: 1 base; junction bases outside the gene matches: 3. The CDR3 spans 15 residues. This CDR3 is CASSLRDSSYNEQFF. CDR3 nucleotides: TGTGCCAGCAGTTTGAGGGACAGTTCCTACAATGAGCAGTTCTTC.

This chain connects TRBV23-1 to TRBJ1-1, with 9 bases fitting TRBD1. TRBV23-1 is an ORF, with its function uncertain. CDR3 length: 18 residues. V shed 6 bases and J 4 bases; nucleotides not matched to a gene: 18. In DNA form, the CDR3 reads TGCGCCAGCAGCCCTAAGCTAAAACAGGGGGCGCCGTGCACTGAAGCTTTCTTT. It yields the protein CASSPKLKQGAPCTEAFF.